This TCR beta chain was captured in a study of cytotoxic CD8 clonotypes in ibrutinib-treated CLL. Study as a whole: Among responders, some 25 were partial and 2 complete; after median roughly 65 months, approximately 15 stayed remitted and around twelve progressed.

The study, taken as a whole, reports: Clonality rose at ibrutinib response, held steady in sustained remission, and fell toward baseline at progression. The clonality rise at ibrutinib response reflected private clonotype expansion.

As to this clone: Its antigen remains unknown.

Clones were read by immunoSEQ multiplex PCR, and TCRdb kept only the in-frame ones, dropping some. Among about 140,000 clones listed, 75% to 80% were seen once. The CDR3 totals 15 residues. Germline CDR1 LGHNA, CDR2 YSLEER. Trimming at V came to 4 bases and at J to 4 bases, leaving 6 bases not matched to a gene. The V gene is TRBV4-3, the J gene TRBJ1-2; 10 bases align to TRBD1. The source was PBMCs, collected after 24 months of ibrutinib treatment. This sequence originates from a human donor with chronic lymphocytic leukemia. CDR3 nucleotide sequence: TGCGCCAGCAGCCTCCTCGACAGGGGGCTCTATGGCTACACCTTC. Translated: CASSLLDRGLYGYTF.